These 26 T cell receptor beta chains came from one sample sequenced in a study of blood T cell repertoires in COVID-19. The repertoire was sequenced with immunoSEQ multiplex PCR; TCRdb's copy has only in-frame clones and lacks some. The table shows roughly 33,000 clones, with 80% to 90% occurring only once. Sequencing input: peripheral blood. The receptors shown here come from a man older than 75 with active COVID-19.

V is TRBV5-4 and J is TRBJ2-4, with D tentatively TRBD2 (6 bases). Trimming shortened V by 0 bases and J by 3 bases, and 13 bases separated the two germline ends. Per germline, CDR1 SGHNT and CDR2 YYREEE (reference sequence). The CDR3 loop spans 16 amino acids. CDR3 protein: CASSLVSQGLKNIQYF. The CDR3 nucleotides are TGTGCCAGCAGCTTGGTAAGCCAGGGACTCAAAAACATTCAGTACTTC.

CDR3 loop: CASSQDWDSGTGARTVSYEQYF. In DNA form, the CDR3 reads TGCGCCAGCAGCCAAGATTGGGATTCCGGGACAGGCGCCAGGACGGTCTCCTACGAGCAGTACTTC. The gene calls are TRBV4-1 and TRBJ2-7; 8 nucleotides match TRBD1. Germline V gene lookup returns CDR1 MGHRA and CDR2 YSYEKL. There are 22 residues in the CDR3. Trimming cost V 0 bases and J 0 bases; bases outside gene matches: 22.

This chain connects TRBV5-4 to TRBJ2-2, with TRBD2 matching over 15 bases. V was clipped by 4 bases and J by 4 bases; unmatched bases: 8. CDR3 length: 18 amino acids. The germline CDR1 and CDR2 sequences are SGHNT and YYREEE (reference sequence). The chain's CDR3 is CASSGGLAGGRPTGELFF. The CDR3 nucleotides are TGTGCCAGCAGCGGGGGACTAGCGGGAGGAAGACCCACCGGGGAGCTGTTTTTT.

About this clone itself: Its ends do not fully match the called genes, so a read error is possible. The chain couples TRBV6-1 to TRBJ2-7; 8 positions agree with TRBD1. Germline values: CDR1 MNHNS, CDR2 SASEGT. The CDR3 extends over 11 amino acids. The DNA for the CDR3 is TGTGCCAGCAGTGACGAGGACAGGGTCCACTTC. This encodes CASSDEDRVHF.

The chain couples TRBV12-1 to TRBJ2-6; the table calls TRBD2, which could not be checked here. TRBV12-1 is a documented pseudogene. The CDR3 has 17 amino acids. The CDR3 DNA reads TGTGCCAGCAGCTCGAAGCGCGGGAACTCTGGGGCCAACGTCCTGACTTTC. Translation: CASSSKRGNSGANVLTF.

The chain employs TRBV6-5 and TRBJ2-1; 9 bases are a match to TRBD1. The CDR3 is 13 amino acids. Germline V gives CDR1 MNHEY, CDR2 SVGAGI. V lost 11 bases, J lost 7 bases, and 9 bases stayed unmatched. The CDR3 here is CAGTGSLRNEQFF. The CDR3 nucleotides are TGTGCCGGGACAGGGAGTCTTAGGAATGAGCAGTTCTTC.

The V gene is TRBV6-6, the J gene TRBJ2-1; 7 nucleotides agree with TRBD2. The CDR3 covers 16 residues. Germline assignment: CDR1 MNHNY and CDR2 SVGAGI (reference sequence). J gave up 4 bases and V 5 bases, and 11 bases lay outside the gene matches. The CDR3 DNA reads as TGTGCCAGCAGTACCAGGGCAGCTAGCGGATACAATGAGCAGTTCTTC. Residues: CASSTRAASGYNEQFF.

This clone was picked up one time. V is TRBV6-5 and J is TRBJ2-3, with 8 positions matching TRBD2. There are 15 residues in the CDR3. Germline CDR1 MNHEY, CDR2 SVGAGI. Trimming at V came to 5 bases and at J to 3 bases, leaving 7 bases not matched to a gene. CDR3 sequence: CASSLVAGRTDTQYF. The CDR3 DNA follows: TGTGCCAGCAGTCTGGTAGCGGGAAGGACAGATACGCAGTATTTT.

Only one count was recorded for this clone. The chain couples TRBV7-9 to TRBJ2-2; D possibly corresponds to TRBD1 (6 bases). CDR3 length: 16 residues. From germline, CDR1 is SEHNR and CDR2 FQNEAQ (reference sequence). V was trimmed by 2 bases and J by 0 bases, leaving 10 bases between them. CDR3 sequence reads: CASSLRGTPNTGELFF. The CDR3 nucleotides read TGTGCCAGCAGCTTAAGGGGGACCCCGAACACCGGGGAGCTGTTTTTT.

This clone was seen just once. The gene calls are TRBV3-1 (or the pseudogene TRBV3-2) and TRBJ1-4; D remains ambiguous. Germline assignment: CDR1 LGHDT and CDR2 YNNKEL (reference sequence). The CDR3 is 15 residues long. V was cut by 1 base and J by 5 bases, with 11 bases left in between. The CDR3 reads CASSQGAQPNEKLFF. As DNA, the CDR3 is TGTGCCAGCAGCCAAGGGGCACAACCCAATGAAAAACTGTTTTTT.

This clone has a single count. The chain links TRBV6-2 or TRBV6-3 to TRBJ2-2, with 9 bases identical to TRBD2. There are 17 residues in the CDR3. After removal of 10 bases from V and 1 base from J, the junction contained 13 bases not matched to a gene. Germline CDR1 and CDR2: MNHEY and SVGEGT. This CDR3 reads CATSWFGSGRNTGELFF. DNA for the CDR3: TGTGCCACCAGCTGGTTTGGTAGCGGGAGGAACACCGGGGAGCTGTTTTTT.

This clone was seen once. V gene TRBV7-2 combines with J gene TRBJ2-5; maybe TRBD2 (6 bases). Trimming took off 3 bases at V and 5 bases at J, with 16 bases between the two ends. The CDR3 spans 15 residues. Germline CDR1 and CDR2: SGHTA and FQGNSA. DNA of the CDR3: TGTGCCAGCAGCTTGGCGACTAGTTTCACCGAGACCCAGTACTTC. Amino acids: CASSLATSFTETQYF.

The J gene is TRBJ2-7, the V gene TRBV28, with a possible D match to TRBD1 (6 bases). The CDR3 has 15 amino acids. CDR1 is MDHEN, CDR2 SYDVKM, per germline. Trimming shortened V by 7 bases and J by 2 bases, and 18 bases separated the two germline ends. The chain's CDR3 is CASKGFDRIPYEQYF. In DNA, the CDR3 is TGTGCCAGCAAGGGGTTCGACAGGATTCCCTACGAGCAGTACTTC.

This chain uses TRBV9 with TRBJ2-1; 7 bases line up with TRBD2. This CDR3 has 14 residues. V shed 1 base, J shed 6 bases, and the junction held 4 bases outside the gene matches. Germline-derived CDR1 and CDR2 are SGDLS and YYNGEE. The CDR3 region has the DNA TGTGCCAGCAGCGTAACCGGGACTATCAATGAGCAGTTCTTC. This sequence encodes CASSVTGTINEQFF.

V usage is TRBV19 and J usage is TRBJ1-6; D possibly corresponds to TRBD1 (5 bases). Trimming took off 3 bases at V and 12 bases at J, with 21 bases between the two ends. Germline CDR1 is LNHDA and CDR2 is SQIVND (reference sequence). The CDR3 is 16 residues long. CDR3 in DNA: TGTGCCAGTAGTATGGGGCAGGGTAGGAGTGTTGGACCCCTCCACTTT. Protein product: CASSMGQGRSVGPLHF.

The CDR3 coding sequence is TGTGCCAGCAGCCAAGCTAGCGGGAGGGCCCGGCTTCTAGTCGGGGAGCTGTTTTTT. This gives the protein CASSQASGRARLLVGELFF. The chain links TRBV4-2 to TRBJ2-2; 12 bases map to TRBD2. The CDR3 sequence is 19 residues long. The germline gives CDR1 LGHNA, CDR2 YNFKEQ. After removal of 1 base from V and 7 bases from J, the junction contained 13 bases not matched to a gene.

This clone was counted only a few times. V usage is TRBV28 and J usage is TRBJ2-3; 10 bases are shared with TRBD1. CDR3 length: 16 residues. V lost 4 bases to trimming and J lost 6 bases; unmatched junction nucleotides: 10. Germline V lookup: CDR1 MDHEN, CDR2 SYDVKM. In DNA form, the CDR3 reads TGTGCCAGCAGTTCCCACTCGACAGGGGGCATGGATACGCAGTATTTT. Residues: CASSSHSTGGMDTQYF.

This clone has just a few counts. This rearrangement joins TRBV6-5 to TRBJ1-2; TRBD1 matches 7 bases. The CDR3 has 13 amino acids. V shed 0 bases, J shed 7 bases, and the junction held 2 bases outside the gene matches. Looked up from germline, CDR1 is MNHEY and CDR2 is SVGAGI. CDR3 residues: CASSYSRGLGYTF. The CDR3 DNA sequence: TGTGCCAGCAGTTACTCGAGGGGGCTTGGCTACACCTTC.

The V call is TRBV7-2, the J call TRBJ1-2; TRBD1 might be the D (6 bases). Germline V gene sequence: CDR1 SGHTA, CDR2 FQGNSA. The V gene lost 1 base and the J gene lost 4 bases, with 10 bases spanning the gap. This CDR3 has 14 amino acids. The CDR3 is CASSLGGGSYGYTF. The CDR3 bases are TGTGCCAGCAGCTTAGGAGGGGGAAGCTATGGCTACACCTTC.

This sequence joins TRBV18 and TRBJ1-1, with D perhaps TRBD1 (5 bases). With 4 bases removed from V and 1 base from J, the gap between germline ends came to 10 bases. Germline V lookup: CDR1 KGHSH, CDR2 LQKENI. There are 14 residues in the CDR3. The CDR3 coding sequence is TGTGCCAGCTCACTCTCCGGGGGGAACACTGAAGCTTTCTTT. Residues: CASSLSGGNTEAFF.

This sequence joins TRBV15 and TRBJ2-5; 13 bases map to TRBD2. Germline V CDR1 and CDR2: LNHNV, YYDKDF (reference sequence). Unmatched junction bases numbered 6, after V lost 0 bases and J lost 5 bases. The CDR3 sequence is 17 residues long. In nucleotides, the CDR3 is TGTGCCACCAGCAGAGATCTGACTAGCGGGAGGCAGGAGACCCAGTACTTC. Its protein product is CATSRDLTSGRQETQYF.

CDR3 nucleotides: TGTGCCAGCAGCTTCTTTCGGGGGGAACCTTCCTACGAGCAGTACTTC. Translation gives CASSFFRGEPSYEQYF. This rearrangement joins TRBV7-4 to TRBJ2-7, with 7 positions matching TRBD2. Germline-derived CDR1 and CDR2 are SGHVT and SQSDAQ. The V and J ends lost 3 bases and 1 base, in that order; junction bases with no gene match: 9. This CDR3 region has 16 residues.

The CDR3: CASSYSPGVSEKLFF. DNA for the CDR3: TGTGCCAGCAGTTACTCACCAGGGGTCAGTGAAAAACTGTTTTTT. V and J are TRBV6-5 and TRBJ1-4, with D possibly TRBD1 on 6 matching bases. Between the trimmed V and J ends, which lost 0 bases and 7 bases, there was a span of 12 bases. Germline lookup yields CDR1 MNHEY and CDR2 SVGAGI. The CDR3 covers 15 residues.

The chain recombines TRBV12-2 with TRBJ2-6; TRBD2 is the table's D call, not checked against the DNA. TRBV12-2 is a pseudogene. The CDR3 contains 19 residues. DNA of the CDR3: TGTGCAAGTCGCTCCGCGGTCCAGCGGGAGGTTTCTGGGGCCAACGTCCTGACTTTC. It is translated as CASRSAVQREVSGANVLTF.

A single count supports this clone. The V and J genes are TRBV10-2 and TRBJ2-1, with 14 nucleotides matching TRBD2. Looked up from germline, CDR1 is WSHSY and CDR2 is SAAADI. The CDR3 spans 16 residues. J lost 12 bases, V lost 2 bases, and 9 bases had no gene match. The CDR3 here is CASSERGLAGDRLQFF. DNA for the CDR3: TGCGCCAGCAGTGAGAGGGGACTAGCGGGAGATAGGTTGCAGTTCTTC.

The chain has TRBV6-5 and TRBJ2-5, with D possibly matching TRBD2 (6 bases). The ends were cut back, 6 bases at V and 4 bases at J, with 12 bases in the middle. CDR1 MNHEY and CDR2 SVGAGI come from the germline V gene. The CDR3 is 13 amino acids. CDR3 residues: CASRTGGVETQYF. CDR3 coding DNA: TGTGCCAGCAGGACTGGAGGGGTAGAGACCCAGTACTTC.